This TCR beta chain derives from a study of early T cells in non-severe SARS-CoV-2 infection. General study findings and limits: The study's VDJdb matching favored anti-spike CD8 responses and missed private and CD4 specificities.

Per germline, CDR1 SGHKS and CDR2 YYEKEE (reference sequence). V gave up 5 bases and J gave up 6 bases, with 18 bases separating them. CDR3 length: 14 residues. TCRdb re-derived calls from the 5' RACE reads in MiXCR, one entry per CDR3 protein. The table shows 35,000 to 40,000 distinct CDR3 sequences, with over 3.5% occurring only once. The table lists this clonotype with many counts. Its antigen is as yet unknown. The sequence was obtained from an adult who was a healthcare worker with PCR-confirmed SARS-CoV-2 infection or an uninfected control (not recorded which). The chain employs TRBV5-5 and TRBJ2-7, with D tentatively TRBD1 or TRBD2 (5 bases each). The sample was whole blood. CDR3 protein: CASRSRDGKGEQYF. The CDR3 bases are TGTGCCAGCAGAAGCCGGGACGGGAAGGGCGAGCAGTACTTC.